The clone carrying this TCR beta chain has just a few counts. Its target is not known. These data are taken from a study of beta chain features in type 1 diabetes. General study results and limits: Significant though moderate, a shortening of TCRB CDR3s appeared in all four CD4+ subsets of Type 1 diabetes patients.

Every isolated RNA sample was fully reverse transcribed, so sequencing captured expressed TCRB transcripts. Sequencing was performed with immunoSEQ multiplex PCR; in TCRdb, only in-frame clones are kept and a portion is missing. The sample carries 250,000 to 300,000 clones, around 22% recorded once. The CDR3 extends over 13 amino acids. CDR1 and CDR2 from the germline V gene are SQVTM and ANQGSEA. Trimming stripped 4 bases from V and 1 base from J, with 8 bases between. Material for sequencing was naive CD4+ T cells from blood. This chain joins TRBV29-1 and TRBJ1-3, with no clear D. This TCR was sampled from a woman aged 30 to 39 with type 1 diabetes. The CDR3 nucleotides read TGCAGCGTTGGCTCCAGTTCTGGAAACACCATATATTTT. Its translation: CSVGSSSGNTIYF.